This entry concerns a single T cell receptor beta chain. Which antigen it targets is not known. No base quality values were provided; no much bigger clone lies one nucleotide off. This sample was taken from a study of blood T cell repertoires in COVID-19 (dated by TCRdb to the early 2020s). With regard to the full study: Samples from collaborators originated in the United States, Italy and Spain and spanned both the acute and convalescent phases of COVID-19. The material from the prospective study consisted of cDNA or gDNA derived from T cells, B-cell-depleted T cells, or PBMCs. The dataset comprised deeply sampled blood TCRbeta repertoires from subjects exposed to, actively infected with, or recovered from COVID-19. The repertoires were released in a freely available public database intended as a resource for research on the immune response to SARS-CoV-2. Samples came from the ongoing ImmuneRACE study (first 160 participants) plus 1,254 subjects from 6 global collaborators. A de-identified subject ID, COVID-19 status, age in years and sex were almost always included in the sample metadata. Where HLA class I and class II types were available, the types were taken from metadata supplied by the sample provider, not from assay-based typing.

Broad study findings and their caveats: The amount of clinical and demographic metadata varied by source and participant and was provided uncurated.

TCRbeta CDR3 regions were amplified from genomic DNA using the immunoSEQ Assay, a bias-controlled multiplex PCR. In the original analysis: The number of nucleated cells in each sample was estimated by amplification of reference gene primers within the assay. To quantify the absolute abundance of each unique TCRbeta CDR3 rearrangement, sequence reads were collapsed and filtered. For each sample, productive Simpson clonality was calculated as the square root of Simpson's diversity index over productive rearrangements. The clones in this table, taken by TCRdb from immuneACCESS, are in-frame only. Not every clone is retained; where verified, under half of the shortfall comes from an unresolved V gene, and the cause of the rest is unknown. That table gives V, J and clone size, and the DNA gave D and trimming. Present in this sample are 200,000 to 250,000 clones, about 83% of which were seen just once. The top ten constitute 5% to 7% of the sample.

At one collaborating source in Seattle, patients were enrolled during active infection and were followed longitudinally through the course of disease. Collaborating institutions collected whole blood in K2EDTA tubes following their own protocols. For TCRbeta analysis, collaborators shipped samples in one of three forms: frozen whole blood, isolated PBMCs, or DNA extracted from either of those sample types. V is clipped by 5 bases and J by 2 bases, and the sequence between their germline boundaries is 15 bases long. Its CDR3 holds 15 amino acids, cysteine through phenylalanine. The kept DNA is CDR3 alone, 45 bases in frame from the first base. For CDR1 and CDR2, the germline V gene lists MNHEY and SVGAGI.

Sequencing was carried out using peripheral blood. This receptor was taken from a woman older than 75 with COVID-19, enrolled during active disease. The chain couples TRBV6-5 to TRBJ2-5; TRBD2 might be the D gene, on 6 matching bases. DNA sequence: TGTGCCAGCAGTCTCCTTCTTAGCGGTCAAGAGACCCAGTACTTC. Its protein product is CASSLLLSGQETQYF.